This TCR beta chain was sequenced during a study of blood T cell repertoires in COVID-19. Overall study: COVID-19 samples collected from the United States, Italy and Spain covered acute and convalescent phases.

TCRdb's copy holds only in-frame clones and misses some; the assay was immunoSEQ multiplex PCR. The sample carries roughly 200,000 clones, about 87% recorded once. CDR3 length: 15 amino acids. Germline lookup yields CDR1 MNHEY and CDR2 SVGEGT. Comments on this clone: One end of the junction fails to match germline, which may point to a read error.

The chain carries TRBV6-2 or TRBV6-3 and TRBJ1-2, with 7 bases that match TRBD1. This clonotype was sampled from a man aged 35 to 55 with active or convalescent COVID-19. Specimen: peripheral blood. CDR3 region: CASTYFRDSIYGYTF. Written as DNA, the CDR3 is TGTGCCAGCACTTACTTCCGGGACAGCATCTATGGCTACACCTTC.